The TCR beta chain described here comes from a study of blood T cell repertoires in COVID-19 (TCRdb year 2020). Concerning the study at large: Collaborator samples came from the United States, Italy and Spain and covered acute and convalescent phases of COVID-19. Sample metadata almost always included a de-identified subject ID, COVID-19 status, age in years and sex. Samples were obtained from the ongoing ImmuneRACE study (first 160 participants) and from over 1,000 subjects provided by 6 global collaborators. Where available, HLA class I and class II types were obtained from metadata supplied by the sample provider rather than from assay-based typing. The material from the prospective study consisted of cDNA or gDNA derived from T cells, B-cell-depleted T cells, or PBMCs. The dataset comprised deeply sampled blood TCRbeta repertoires from subjects exposed to, actively infected with, or recovered from COVID-19. The repertoires were released in a freely available public database meant as a resource for research on the immune response to SARS-CoV-2.

The immunoSEQ Assay, a bias-controlled multiplex PCR, was used to amplify TCRbeta CDR3 regions from genomic DNA. The authors' analysis ran thus. Nucleated cell counts per sample were estimated from amplification of reference gene primers within the assay. Sequence reads were collapsed and filtered to measure the absolute abundance of every unique TCRbeta CDR3 rearrangement. Productive Simpson clonality was computed per sample as the square root of Simpson's diversity index over productive rearrangements. TCRdb mirrors the immuneACCESS table, restricted to in-frame sequences. Some clones are absent from its copies; in checked studies, under half trace to an unresolved V gene, and the reason for the others is unknown. V, J and clone size are taken as reported in that table, and D and trimming were inferred from the DNA itself. In all, the sample holds around 25,000 clones, and 80% to 85% of those were seen once. The leading ten clones occupy under 8% of the sample.

With respect to this clone: The target of this receptor is not known. No per-base quality is available; no much larger clone lies one base away.

Each collaborating institution followed its own protocols to collect whole blood in K2EDTA tubes. Collaborator samples were shipped for TCRbeta analysis as frozen whole blood, isolated PBMCs, or DNA extracted from either sample type. The CDR3 numbers 12 residues from cysteine through phenylalanine. Only the CDR3 DNA stays, 36 bases, in frame from base 1. The junction shows trimming of 1 base on V and 5 bases on J, plus 4 bases between the germline ends. CDR1 and CDR2, per the germline V gene, are KGHSH and LQKENI. Paper-wide results and their limitations: How much clinical and demographic metadata was included differed by source and by participant, and the metadata was provided uncurated.

The sequencing sample was made of peripheral blood. This TCR came from an older man with acute or convalescent COVID-19. This receptor chain uses TRBV18 and TRBJ2-3, with the D gene not confidently named. The CDR3 region: CASSPQQDTQYF. In nucleotides, the sequence is TGTGCCAGCTCACCACAGCAAGATACGCAGTATTTT.